The 18 T cell receptor beta chains listed next were all sequenced from one sample in a study of T cells in women clearing cervical HPV infection. TCRdb's table, derived via immunoSEQ multiplex PCR, lists solely in-frame clones and lacks some. This listing includes about 16,000 clones. Sequencing used blood buffy coat. Source of these receptors: a woman between 18 and 69 years old with a cervical HPV16 infection that either progressed to CIN3+ or cleared (not recorded which).

Remarks on this clone: The sequence runs out 3 residues before the end of the CDR3; the remainder is reconstructed from the germline J gene. The chain links TRBV6-2 or TRBV6-3 to TRBJ2-3; a possible D gene is TRBD1 (5 bases). CDR1 is MNHEY, CDR2 SVGEGT, per germline. The CDR3 has 15 residues. The CDR3 is CASSGGTQGFETQYF. Incomplete CDR3 DNA: TGTGCCAGCAGTGGTGGAACCCAGGGTTTCGAGACG.

This clone ranks as medium-sized in terms of frequency. The sequenced fragment ends 3 residues before the CDR3 boundary, so the rest is inferred from the germline J gene. The chain links TRBV12-5 to TRBJ2-3, with 8 bases matching TRBD1. The CDR3 has 13 residues. Per germline, CDR1 LGHNT and CDR2 FRNRAP. Germline trimming cut 6 bases from V and 4 bases from J; bases unmatched to any gene: 3. The CDR3 protein is CASGTGDADTQYF. Partial CDR3 DNA: TGTGCTAGTGGGACAGGGGACGCAGATACG. Based on the CDR3 plus reference TRBV12-5 and TRBJ2-3, the full variable domain is DARVTQTPRHKVTEMGQEVTMRCQPILGHNTVFWYRQTMMQGLELLAYFRNRAPLDDSGMPKDRFSAEMPDATLATLKIQPSEPRDSAVYFCASGTGDADTQYFGPGTRLTVL.

A note on this clone: The read gets to within 3 residues of the CDR3 end, and the germline J gene fills in the rest. This chain connects TRBV19 to TRBJ1-1; maybe TRBD1 (6 bases). The CDR3 contains 18 residues. Germline assignment: CDR1 LNHDA and CDR2 SQIVND (reference sequence). Trimming took 7 bases from V and 5 from J, leaving 29 bases between them. This chain's CDR3 is CASTPLGAWRFSNTEAFF. The sequenced CDR3 bases are TGTGCCAGTACCCCTCTGGGGGCATGGCGGTTTTCGAATACTGAA.

On this clone: The read falls 3 residues short of the CDR3 end, and the missing part is taken from the germline J gene. The J gene is TRBJ2-7, the V gene TRBV5-1; 10 bases fit TRBD2. The CDR3 runs 17 residues. Germline V lookup: CDR1 SGHRS, CDR2 YFSETQ. V lost 3 bases to trimming and J lost 6 bases; unmatched junction nucleotides: 15. Incomplete CDR3 DNA: TGCGCCAGCAGCTCGGGTACTAGCGGGGCCCTTACAAGCGAG. It encodes CASSSGTSGALTSE. The whole CDR3 protein reads CASSSGTSGALTSEQYF.

About this clone: The read ends 3 residues before the CDR3 terminus; that terminus is restored from the germline J gene. The chain carries TRBV19 and TRBJ2-1; 11 bases are shared with TRBD2. V trimming: 5 bases; J trimming: 5 bases; junction bases outside the gene matches: 5. Germline CDR1 is LNHDA and CDR2 is SQIVND (reference sequence). This CDR3 region has 15 residues. CDR3 sequence reads: CASSARLAGNNEQFF. The part of the CDR3 DNA that was read is TGTGCCAGTAGTGCACGACTAGCGGGAAACAATGAG.

A word on this clone: The read ends 3 residues early relative to the CDR3; the germline J gene fills the gap. The sample carries other DNA sequences with the same CDR3. The rearrangement uses TRBV18 and TRBJ2-1; 7 positions agree with TRBD1. This CDR3 is 16 amino acids long. V lost 0 bases, J lost 6 bases, and 8 bases stayed unmatched. CDR1 is KGHSH and CDR2 is LQKENI in the germline V gene. The CDR3 region is CASSPPRQGIGNEQFF. The CDR3 bases that were read are TGTGCCAGCTCACCACCCAGACAGGGAATCGGCAATGAG.

Concerning this clone itself: Read sequence stops 3 residues before the CDR3 end, and the germline J gene provides the missing end. The chain joins TRBV20-1 to TRBJ1-5; TRBD1 is a possible D gene (6 bases). Germline V lookup: CDR1 DFQATT, CDR2 SNEGSKA (reference sequence). This CDR3 has 14 residues. The V end lost 4 bases, the J end lost 5 bases, and 15 bases lay between the germline ends. This chain's CDR3 is CSATDRGWDQPQHF. The sequenced CDR3 bases are TGCAGTGCTACAGATAGGGGGTGGGATCAGCCC.

To note about this clone: The sequenced fragment ends 3 residues before the CDR3 boundary, so the rest is inferred from the germline J gene. The rearrangement links TRBV7-3 to TRBJ1-2; D gene unclear. CDR1 and CDR2 from the germline V gene are SGHTA and FQGTGA. The CDR3 consists of 15 residues. CDR3 in amino acids: CASSFTRSSYNDYTF. The DNA read from the CDR3 is TGTGCCAGCAGCTTTACTAGGAGCTCCTACAATGAC.

On this clone: The DNA ends 3 residues before the CDR3 does, and the rest of the CDR3 is filled in from the germline J gene. The chain recombines TRBV7-2 with TRBJ1-5; D remains unclear. V lost 5 bases and J lost 4, with 9 bases in between. Germline lookup yields CDR1 SGHTA and CDR2 FQGNSA. CDR3 length: 13 amino acids. The CDR3 reads CASSQGFNQPQHF. Incomplete CDR3 DNA: TGTGCCAGCAGCCAAGGTTTTAATCAGCCC.

To note about this clone: The read finishes 3 residues shy of the CDR3 end, and the germline J gene is used to complete it. This rearrangement joins TRBV20-1 to TRBJ2-5; TRBD1 agrees at 9 bases. The CDR3 is 15 residues long. V lost 2 bases to trimming and J lost 3 bases; unmatched junction nucleotides: 7. Per germline, CDR1 DFQATT and CDR2 SNEGSKA (reference sequence). The CDR3 DNA, read in part, is TGCAGTGCTAGACGCTCCGGGACAGGGAAAGAGACC. It specifies CSARRSGTGKET. The CDR3 in its entirety is CSARRSGTGKETQYF.

A remark on this clone: The read falls 3 residues short of the CDR3 end, and the missing part is taken from the germline J gene. The J gene is TRBJ2-3, the V gene TRBV20-1; 10 nucleotides line up with TRBD2. This CDR3 has 13 residues. CDR1 is DFQATT and CDR2 is SNEGSKA in the germline V gene (reference sequence). J lost 4 bases, V lost 8 bases, and 6 bases had no gene match. CDR3 sequence: CSHSGRKADTQYF. CDR3 DNA, as far as it was read: TGCAGTCATAGCGGGAGGAAAGCAGATACG.

Concerning this clone: The observed sequence ends 3 residues before the CDR3 terminus, with the missing tail filled in from the germline J gene. The chain recombines TRBV13 with TRBJ2-7; possibly TRBD1 for D (6 bases). The germline V gene has CDR1 PRHDT and CDR2 FYEKMQ (reference sequence). The V gene lost 7 bases and the J gene lost 0 bases, with 16 bases spanning the gap. The CDR3 runs 15 residues. The covered CDR3 bases are TGTGCCAGCACCACGAAGGGGGATAGCTCCTACGAG. Protein sequence: CASTTKGDSSYE. The whole CDR3 sequence reads CASTTKGDSSYEQYF.

Details on this clone: The read ends 3 residues early relative to the CDR3; the germline J gene fills the gap. The chain is built from TRBV18 and TRBJ1-1; D may be TRBD1 (6 bases). Looked up from germline, CDR1 is KGHSH and CDR2 is LQKENI. This CDR3 region has 13 residues. The CDR3 bases that were read are TGTGCCAGCTCACCACCGGGGGCAGATACG. Its translation is CASSPPGADT. The CDR3, in full, reads CASSPPGADTAFF.

For this clone: The read comes to an end 3 residues before the CDR3 does, leaving the germline J gene to fill in the end. The chain is built from TRBV18 and TRBJ1-2; 7 bases fit TRBD1. The germline V gene encodes CDR1 KGHSH and CDR2 LQKENI. This CDR3 spans 13 amino acids. Incomplete CDR3 DNA: TGTGCCAGCTCACCAATGGACAGGCACGAC. This translates into CASSPMDRHD. The entire CDR3 protein is CASSPMDRHDYTF.

About this clone itself: The CDR3 is cut off 3 residues early in the read; its end comes from the germline J gene. V and J are TRBV11-3 and TRBJ2-4; 11 bases are a match to TRBD2. Trimming at V came to 5 bases and at J to 5 bases, leaving 2 bases not matched to a gene. CDR1 and CDR2 (germline): SGHNT, YENEEA. CDR3 length: 14 residues. The DNA read from the CDR3 is TGTGCCAGCAGCCCGGGACTAGCGGAAAACATT. Protein: CASSPGLAENI. The full CDR3 protein is CASSPGLAENIQYF.

On this clone itself: The read terminates 3 residues ahead of where the CDR3 ends, so the germline J gene completes it. J is TRBJ2-3 and V is TRBV7-7, with 8 bases aligning to TRBD2. V lost 2 bases, J lost 4 bases, and 8 bases stayed unmatched. The CDR3 has 16 amino acids. Looked up from germline, CDR1 is SSHAT and CDR2 is FNYEAQ (reference sequence). CDR3 bases read: TGTGCCAGCAGCTTACTCGGGGGGGCCCAGCCAGATACG. Translated, it gives CASSLLGGAQPDT. The entire CDR3 reads CASSLLGGAQPDTQYF.

Points on this clone: The read comes to an end 3 residues before the CDR3 does, leaving the germline J gene to fill in the end. V gene TRBV30 combines with J gene TRBJ1-5, with D maybe TRBD1 (5 bases). The CDR3 is made up of 16 amino acids. Germline CDR1 reads GTSNPN; CDR2 reads SVGIG (reference sequence). Trimming took off 0 bases at V and 5 bases at J, with 17 bases between the two ends. CDR3 loop: CAWSVPGTRIYQPQHF. The DNA read from the CDR3 is TGTGCCTGGAGTGTACCTGGGACTCGAATTTATCAGCCC.

In the case of this clone: The read halts 3 residues ahead of the CDR3 end, with the missing end drawn from the germline J gene. The rearrangement joins TRBV10-3 to TRBJ2-3; 8 bases map to TRBD2. CDR3 length equals 12 residues. Germline V CDR1 and CDR2: ENHRY, SYGVKD. The CDR3 protein is CAISPGGETQYF. CDR3 DNA, as far as it was read: TGTGCCATCAGTCCGGGGGGGGAGACG.